This T cell receptor (beta chain) was recovered during a study of T cell repertoires in cytomegalovirus infection. About the research overall: The study used recently identified HLA-C-restricted and well-studied HLA-B-restricted CMV epitopes. Public TCR beta signatures marked donors with CMV infection and the matching HLA.

TCRdb recomputed calls from the reads with MiXCR, one row per CDR3 protein. Here the sample spans hundreds of thousands of distinct CDR3 sequences, almost 30% being singletons. With 2 bases clipped from V and 4 bases from J, the junction kept 4 bases outside the gene matches. The CDR3 consists of 16 residues. Per germline, CDR1 SGHDT and CDR2 YYEEEE. As for this clonotype: Its antigen is not known.

This chain links TRBV5-6 with TRBJ1-6, with 9 bases matching TRBD1. Sequenced material: cultured PBMCs, taken from culture after CMV antigen stimulation. The sequence came from a human donor in good health (CMV status not recorded). Some clones in this sample may be carry-over from other donors' samples. The CDR3 sequence is CASSFSGQGYNSPLHF. The CDR3 DNA is TGTGCCAGCAGCTTTTCCGGACAGGGGTATAATTCACCCCTCCACTTT.